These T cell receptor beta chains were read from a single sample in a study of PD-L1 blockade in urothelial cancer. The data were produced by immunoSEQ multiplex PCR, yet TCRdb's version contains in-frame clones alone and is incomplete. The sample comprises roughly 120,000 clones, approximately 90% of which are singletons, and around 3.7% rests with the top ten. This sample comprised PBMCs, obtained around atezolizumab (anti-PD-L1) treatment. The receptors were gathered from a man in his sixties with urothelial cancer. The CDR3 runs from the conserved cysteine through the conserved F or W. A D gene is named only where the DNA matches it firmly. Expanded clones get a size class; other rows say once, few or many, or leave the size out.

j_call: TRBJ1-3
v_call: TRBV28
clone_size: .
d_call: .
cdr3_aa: CASSFSTGNTIYF
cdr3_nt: TGTGCCAGCAGTTTTTCTACTGGAAACACCATATATTTT

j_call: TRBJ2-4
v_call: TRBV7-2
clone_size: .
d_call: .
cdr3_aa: CASSSMSLSAKNIQYF
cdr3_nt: TGTGCCAGCAGTTCTATGTCGTTATCAGCCAAAAACATTCAGTACTTC

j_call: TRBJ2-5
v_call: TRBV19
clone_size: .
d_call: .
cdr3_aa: CASSMTGTETQYF
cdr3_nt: TGTGCCAGTAGTATGACGGGAACGGAGACCCAGTACTTC

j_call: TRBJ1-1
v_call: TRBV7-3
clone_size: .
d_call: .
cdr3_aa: CASSSRQGTEAFF
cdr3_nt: TGTGCCAGCAGCTCCCGTCAGGGCACTGAAGCTTTCTTT

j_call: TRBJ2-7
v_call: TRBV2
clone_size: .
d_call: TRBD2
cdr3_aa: CASSSLAGGPVEQYF
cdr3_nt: TGTGCCAGCAGTTCGCTAGCGGGAGGGCCTGTCGAGCAGTACTTC

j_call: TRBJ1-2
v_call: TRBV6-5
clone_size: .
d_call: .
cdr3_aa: CASSYHQGYGYTF
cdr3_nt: TGTGCCAGCAGTTACCATCAGGGTTATGGCTACACCTTC

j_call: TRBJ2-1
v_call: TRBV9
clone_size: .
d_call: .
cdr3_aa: CASSVSEGVFGEQFF
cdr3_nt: TGTGCCAGCAGCGTCAGTGAAGGGGTCTTTGGCGAGCAGTTCTTC

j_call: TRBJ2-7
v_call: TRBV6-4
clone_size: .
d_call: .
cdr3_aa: CASSDSRLGALNSYEQYF
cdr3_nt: TGTGCCAGCAGTGACTCGAGGTTGGGGGCGCTCAACTCCTACGAGCAGTACTTC

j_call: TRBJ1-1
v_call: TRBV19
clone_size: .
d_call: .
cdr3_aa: CASRDGKNTEAFF
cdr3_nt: TGTGCCAGTAGAGACGGGAAGAACACTGAAGCTTTCTTT

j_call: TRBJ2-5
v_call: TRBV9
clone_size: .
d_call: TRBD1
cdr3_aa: CASSVTGQGPETQYF
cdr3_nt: TGTGCCAGCAGCGTAACGGGACAGGGGCCAGAGACCCAGTACTTC

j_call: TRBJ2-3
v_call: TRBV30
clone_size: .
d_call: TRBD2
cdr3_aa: CAWGGTSGSRSTDTQYF
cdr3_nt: TGTGCCTGGGGCGGGACTAGCGGGAGTCGAAGCACAGATACGCAGTATTTT

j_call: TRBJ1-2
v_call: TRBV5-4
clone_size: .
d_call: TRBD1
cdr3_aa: CASSPRGQGAYGYTF
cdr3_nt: TGTGCCAGCAGCCCGCGTGGACAGGGGGCTTATGGCTACACCTTC

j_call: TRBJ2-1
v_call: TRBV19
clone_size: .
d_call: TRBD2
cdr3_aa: CATRSSGSAYNEQFF
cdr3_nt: TGTGCCACCCGTTCTAGCGGGAGTGCCTACAATGAGCAGTTCTTC

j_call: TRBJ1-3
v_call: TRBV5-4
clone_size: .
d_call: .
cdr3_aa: CASSVNRDIAGNTIYF
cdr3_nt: TGTGCCAGCAGCGTAAACCGGGACATTGCCGGAAACACCATATATTTT

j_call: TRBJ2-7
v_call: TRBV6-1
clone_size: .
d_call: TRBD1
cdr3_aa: CASSRGGRTYEQYF
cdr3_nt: TGTGCCAGCAGTAGAGGGGGCCGAACCTACGAGCAGTACTTC

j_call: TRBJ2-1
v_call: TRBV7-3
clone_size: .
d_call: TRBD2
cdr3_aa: CASSLLGGSYNEQFF
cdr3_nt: TGTGCCAGCAGCTTATTGGGAGGGTCCTACAATGAGCAGTTCTTC

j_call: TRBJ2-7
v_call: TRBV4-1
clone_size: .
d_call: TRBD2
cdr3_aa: CASSQYGLAGGITYEQYF
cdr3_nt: TGCGCCAGCAGCCAATACGGACTAGCGGGAGGGATTACCTACGAGCAGTACTTC

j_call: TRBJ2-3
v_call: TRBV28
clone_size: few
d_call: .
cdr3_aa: CASSLLGPSIAQYF
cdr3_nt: TGTGCCAGCAGTTTATTGGGGCCCTCCATTGCGCAGTATTTT

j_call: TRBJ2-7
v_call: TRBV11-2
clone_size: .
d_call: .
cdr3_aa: CASSPQFGVEQYF
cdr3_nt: TGTGCCAGCAGCCCACAGTTCGGGGTCGAGCAGTACTTC

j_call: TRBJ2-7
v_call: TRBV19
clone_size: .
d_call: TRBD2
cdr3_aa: CASSIRWSSGLRDYEQYF
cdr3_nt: TGTGCCAGTAGTATAAGGTGGTCTAGCGGTCTTAGGGACTACGAGCAGTACTTC

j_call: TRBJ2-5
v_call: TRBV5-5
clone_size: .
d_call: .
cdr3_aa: CASSLAVQPPYF
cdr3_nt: TGTGCCAGCAGCTTGGCCGTACAGCCCCCGTACTTC

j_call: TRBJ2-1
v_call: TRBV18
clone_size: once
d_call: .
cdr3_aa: CASSPPRPQGGNEQFF
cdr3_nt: TGTGCCAGCTCACCACCAAGGCCGCAGGGCGGCAATGAGCAGTTCTTC

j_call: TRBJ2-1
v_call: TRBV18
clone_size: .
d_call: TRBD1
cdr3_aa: CASSLGTAYYNEQFF
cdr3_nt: TGTGCCAGCTCACTGGGGACAGCTTATTACAATGAGCAGTTCTTC

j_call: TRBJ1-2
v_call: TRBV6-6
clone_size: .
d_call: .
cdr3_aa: CASSYSTGWEGYTF
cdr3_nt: TGTGCCAGCAGTTACTCGACAGGTTGGGAGGGCTACACCTTC

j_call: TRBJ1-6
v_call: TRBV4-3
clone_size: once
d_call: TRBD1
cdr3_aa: CASSQEWGQQNSPLHF
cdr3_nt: TGCGCCAGCAGCCAAGAGTGGGGACAGCAGAATTCACCCCTCCACTTT

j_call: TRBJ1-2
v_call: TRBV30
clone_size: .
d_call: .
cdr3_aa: CAWGGYGYGYTF
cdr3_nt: TGTGCCTGGGGGGGGTATGGGTATGGCTACACCTTC

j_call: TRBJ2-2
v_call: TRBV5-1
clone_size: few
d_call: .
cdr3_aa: CASSWRTVTGELFF
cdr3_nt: TGCGCCAGCAGCTGGCGGACAGTCACCGGGGAGCTGTTTTTT

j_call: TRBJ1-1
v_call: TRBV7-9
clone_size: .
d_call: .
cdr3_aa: CASSLDGRDTVEAFF
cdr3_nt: TGTGCCAGCAGCTTAGATGGCAGGGATACTGTTGAAGCTTTCTTT

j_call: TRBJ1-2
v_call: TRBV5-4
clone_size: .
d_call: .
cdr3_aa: CASSLLEVPGNYGYTF
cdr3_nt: TGTGCCAGCAGCTTGCTGGAGGTCCCGGGGAACTATGGCTACACCTTC

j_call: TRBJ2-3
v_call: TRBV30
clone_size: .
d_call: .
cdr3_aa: CAWKAKSTDTQYF
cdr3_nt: TGTGCCTGGAAAGCGAAGAGCACAGATACGCAGTATTTT

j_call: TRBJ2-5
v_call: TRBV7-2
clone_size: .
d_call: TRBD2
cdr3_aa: CASSRDYNGGETQYF
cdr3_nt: TGTGCCAGCAGCAGGGACTACAACGGGGGAGAGACCCAGTACTTC

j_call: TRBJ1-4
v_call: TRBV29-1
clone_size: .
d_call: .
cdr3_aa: CSGQVNEKLFF
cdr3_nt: TGCAGCGGACAGGTTAATGAAAAACTGTTTTTT